The rows below give T cell receptor beta chains drawn from one sample of a study of early T cells in non-severe SARS-CoV-2 infection. In TCRdb, the 5' RACE reads were re-called with MiXCR into one record per CDR3 protein. The repertoire has tens of thousands of distinct CDR3 sequences, approximately 10% of them found once; the top ten carry roughly 3%. Material: whole blood, obtained at baseline. The receptors derive from an adult who was a healthcare worker with PCR-confirmed SARS-CoV-2 infection or an uninfected control (not recorded which). Each CDR3 is given with its conserved first and last residue. The D gene is left open where the match is weak. A row's size may be missing; if present it is once, few, many or a size class.

j_call v_call clone_size d_call cdr3_nt cdr3_aa
TRBJ1-3 TRBV29-1 NA NA TGCAGCGTTGCCGACACTCCGAGCTCTGGAAACACCATATATTTT CSVADTPSSGNTIYF
TRBJ1-6 TRBV6-5 NA TRBD1 TGTGCCAGCAGTTCAAATGGACAGGGGGTCGGCTCTAATTCACCCCTCCACTTT CASSSNGQGVGSNSPLHF
TRBJ1-1 TRBV5-8 few NA TGTGCCAGCAGCTCAGGGAGGCCCACTGAAGCTTTCTTT CASSSGRPTEAFF
TRBJ1-6 TRBV30 few TRBD1 TGTGCCTGGAGGGGGGACAGTCATTCCCTCCACTTT CAWRGDSHSLHF
TRBJ1-4 TRBV18 NA NA TGTGCCAGCTCACCATTCACAGGGTTGACAACTAATGAAAAACTGTTTTTT CASSPFTGLTTNEKLFF
TRBJ1-2 TRBV27 NA NA TGTGCCAGCGGGGCGGGACCTCCCTATGGCTACACCTTC CASGAGPPYGYTF
TRBJ2-3 TRBV9 many NA TGTGCCAGCAGCGTATATGCGGGAACAGATACGCAGTATTTT CASSVYAGTDTQYF
TRBJ1-4 TRBV7-9 few NA TGTGCCAGCAGCATGTCCCGGGACACAACTAATGAAAAACTGTTTTTT CASSMSRDTTNEKLFF
TRBJ1-1 TRBV4-1 few NA TGCGCCAGCAGCCAGGAGGGTGTCGGGAACACTGAAGCTTTCTTT CASSQEGVGNTEAFF
TRBJ2-1 TRBV11-2 NA NA TGTGCCAGCAGCGAGGGACGGCTTCAAAGGAATGAGCAGTTCTTC CASSEGRLQRNEQFF
TRBJ2-1 TRBV18 many TRBD1 TGTGCCAGCTCACCCCAGGGGGCAATCAATGAGCAGTTCTTC CASSPQGAINEQFF
TRBJ2-1 TRBV6-4 many TRBD2 TGTGCCAGCAGTGTTTCAGCGGGGGATTACAATGAGCAGTTCTTC CASSVSAGDYNEQFF
TRBJ2-1 TRBV10-3 few TRBD2 TGTGCCATCAGTAAGCGGGGAGAAGAGCAGTTCTTC CAISKRGEEQFF
TRBJ1-6 TRBV3-1 many NA TGTGCCAGCAGCCACAGGGGTTCTAGCTCACCCCTCCACTTT CASSHRGSSSPLHF
TRBJ1-2 TRBV19 few TRBD1 TGTGCCAGTAGTATCTCTCCGGGACAGGTGCCCTTGGGCTACACCTTC CASSISPGQVPLGYTF
TRBJ2-2 TRBV15 NA NA TGTGCCACCAGCAGAGCAGGAACCGGGGAGCTGTTTTTT CATSRAGTGELFF
TRBJ2-7 TRBV7-6 few TRBD1 TGTGCCAGCAGCTCGTGGGACAGGGAGTACGAGCAGTACTTC CASSSWDREYEQYF
TRBJ1-3 TRBV12-3/TRBV12-4 few TRBD1 TGTGCCAGCAGTAATCAGGGGGCCTTAGGAAACACCATATATTTT CASSNQGALGNTIYF
TRBJ1-1 TRBV29-1 once NA TGCAGCGTCACGCTGGGGGGGAGGAACACTGAAGCTTTCTTT CSVTLGGRNTEAFF
TRBJ1-5 TRBV18 NA NA TGTGCCAGCTCATTCGCGAGGGACAATCAGCCCCAGCATTTT CASSFARDNQPQHF
TRBJ2-7 TRBV7-9 NA TRBD1 TGTGCCAGCAGCCTGGGACAGGTTTCCTACGAGCAGTACTTC CASSLGQVSYEQYF
TRBJ2-2 TRBV6-2/TRBV6-3 NA NA TGTGCCAGCAGCTGGGACTCCCTCGGGACCGGGGAGCTGTTTTTT CASSWDSLGTGELFF
TRBJ2-7 TRBV7-9 few TRBD2 TGTGCCAGCAGCCCAGGCGGGAGCTACGAGCAGTACTTC CASSPGGSYEQYF
TRBJ2-1 TRBV2 NA NA TGTGCCAGCACCCGGAGACTACTCCCGAGCTCCTACAATGAGCAGTTCTTC CASTRRLLPSSYNEQFF
TRBJ1-4 TRBV15 few TRBD1 TGTGCCACCAGCCGAGGGGGGACAGTGGGCGAAAAACTGTTTTTT CATSRGGTVGEKLFF
TRBJ2-3 TRBV2 many NA TGTGCCAGCAGTAACGACTTCACAGATACGCAGTATTTT CASSNDFTDTQYF
TRBJ2-1 TRBV6-4 few TRBD1 TGTGCCAGCAGCCCATTGGACAGGGCGTCCTACAATGAGCAGTTCTTC CASSPLDRASYNEQFF
TRBJ2-5 TRBV11-2 many NA TGTGCCAGCAGCTTAGGGGGCCTCCGGGGGACCCAGTACTTC CASSLGGLRGTQYF
TRBJ2-7 TRBV7-6 few TRBD2 TGTGCCAGCAGCTTGGCTAGCGGGGGTTACGAGCAGTACTTC CASSLASGGYEQYF
TRBJ1-1 TRBV10-1 NA NA TGCGCCAGCAGATTACTCCAGGATTCTGAAGCTTTCTTT CASRLLQDSEAFF
TRBJ2-5 TRBV20-1 NA NA TGCAGTGCTAGATATATAGAAGAGACCCAGTACTTC CSARYIEETQYF
TRBJ2-3 TRBV7-2 NA TRBD2 TGTGCCAGCAGCCAGCGGGGGGCCTATACGCAGTATTTT CASSQRGAYTQYF
TRBJ2-5 TRBV5-1 NA NA TGCGCCAGCAGCTTAGAAGGACGGCCCCAAGAGACCCAGTACTTC CASSLEGRPQETQYF
TRBJ1-6 TRBV5-4 many NA TGTGCCAGCAGCCCCGGGCTCGTTTATAATTCACCCCTCCACTTT CASSPGLVYNSPLHF
TRBJ1-1 TRBV7-2 NA NA TGTGCCAGCAGCTTAGGTTATTGGGGGGTGAACACTGAAGCTTTCTTT CASSLGYWGVNTEAFF
TRBJ1-1 TRBV4-3 few TRBD1 TGCGCCAGCAGCCCGAAGACAGGGGGCGGGAACACTGAAGCTTTCTTT CASSPKTGGGNTEAFF
TRBJ1-1 TRBV6-2/TRBV6-3 few NA TGTGCCAGCAGTGACCCTGACAGGATAATGAAAGCTTTCTTT CASSDPDRIMKAFF
TRBJ1-2 TRBV3-1 few NA TGTGCCAGCAGCCTAGCGTATGAATATGGCTACACCTTC CASSLAYEYGYTF
TRBJ1-1 TRBV12-3/TRBV12-4 NA NA TGTGCCAGCAGTTTTGTGAACACTGAAGCTTTCTTT CASSFVNTEAFF
TRBJ1-3 TRBV30 NA TRBD1 TGTGCCTGGGGACAGGGGAGAACTGGAAACACCATATATTTT CAWGQGRTGNTIYF
TRBJ2-7 TRBV14 many NA TGTGCCAGCAGCCCAGGGATGGGGTACGAGCAGTACTTC CASSPGMGYEQYF
TRBJ2-2 TRBV29-1 NA NA TGCAGCGTAGCCCCAGGACCCGCGAACACCGGGGAGCTGTTTTTT CSVAPGPANTGELFF
TRBJ1-6 TRBV2 NA TRBD1 TGTGCCAGCAGTCGGAACAGGGGACCGAAAGCCCTCCACTTT CASSRNRGPKALHF
TRBJ1-5 TRBV7-9 many TRBD1 TGTGCCAGCAGCGTGGACAGGGATTATCAGCCCCAGCATTTT CASSVDRDYQPQHF
TRBJ1-6 TRBV7-2 NA NA TGTGCCAGCAGCTTAGGACGGGAGTCACCCCTCCACTTT CASSLGRESPLHF
TRBJ1-6 TRBV2 many NA TGTGCCAGCAGTGGGGGGTCCTATAATTCACCCCTCCACTTT CASSGGSYNSPLHF
TRBJ2-2 TRBV6-2/TRBV6-3 NA NA TGTGCCAGCAGCACCGTTTTGGGGGGCACCGGGGAGCTGTTTTTT CASSTVLGGTGELFF
TRBJ1-3 TRBV6-6 NA NA TGTGCCAGCAGTTACACGATACCCAGGGTTGGAAACACCATATATTTT CASSYTIPRVGNTIYF
TRBJ2-5 TRBV5-1 NA NA TGCGCCAGCAGCTTGGGCCTCGGACAGACGAAAGAGACCCAGTACTTC CASSLGLGQTKETQYF
TRBJ2-3 TRBV7-2 NA TRBD2 TGTGCCAGCAGCTTAGACCCAGCGGGGACCACTAGCACAGATACGCAGTATTTT CASSLDPAGTTSTDTQYF
TRBJ1-5 TRBV2 few NA TGTGCCAGCAGTGCCCGGGGGGATAGCAATCAGCCCCAGCATTTT CASSARGDSNQPQHF
TRBJ2-3 TRBV20-1 NA TRBD2 TGCAGTGCTTTTACTAGCGGGCGCACAGATACGCAGTATTTT CSAFTSGRTDTQYF
TRBJ1-1 TRBV5-1 NA TRBD1 TGCGCCAGCGGCGGACAGGGCACTGAAGCTTTCTTT CASGGQGTEAFF
TRBJ2-2 TRBV2 NA TRBD1 TGTGCCAGCAGTGATCGGGGACAGGGGGCCGGCGGGGAGCTGTTTTTT CASSDRGQGAGGELFF
TRBJ1-1 TRBV20-1 many TRBD1 TGCAGTGCTAGAGGACAGGGGGAAGCTTTCTTT CSARGQGEAFF
TRBJ2-4 TRBV4-2 NA NA TGTGCCAGCAGCCAGGAGACCAAGGGGGGGCCCAAAAACATTCAGTACTTC CASSQETKGGPKNIQYF